The T cell receptor beta chain described here comes from a study of T cell repertoires in cytomegalovirus infection. Overall study context: CMV epitopes that were recently identified and HLA-C-restricted were used alongside well-studied HLA-B-restricted ones. Based on public TCR beta signatures, there were indications of CMV infection and of a matching HLA type.

CDR1 is MNHEY and CDR2 is SVGAGI in the germline V gene. The V gene end was trimmed by 5 bases and the J gene end by 5 bases; junction bases not matched to a gene: 19. The length of the CDR3 is 20 residues. TCRdb re-called the reads with MiXCR, one entry per CDR3 protein. This sample yields about 920,000 distinct CDR3 sequences, of which approximately 31% are seen a single time; 13% belongs to the top ten. Note on this clonotype: Antigen: not known.

Study conclusions and caveats: The ex vivo response showed dominance by HLA-C-restricted CMV-specific TCR beta clonotypes.

The input for sequencing was cultured CD8+ T cells from PBMCs, taken from culture after CMV antigen stimulation. This chain uses TRBV6-5 with TRBJ1-6; 9 nucleotides agree with TRBD1. The sequence came from a human donor in good health (CMV status not recorded). Some clones in this sample may be carry-over from other donors' samples. CDR3: CASSHRNRDYTGGDNSPLHF. In nucleotides, the CDR3 is TGTGCCAGCAGTCACCGTAACCGGGATTATACAGGGGGCGATAATTCACCCCTCCACTTT.